The source of this T cell receptor (beta chain) is a study of blood T cell repertoires in COVID-19. Study as a whole: Sources were T cells, B-cell-depleted T cells, or PBMCs; the material itself was cDNA or gDNA.

Enrolled through a virtual design, the participants were between 18 and 89 years of age and came from about two dozen US areas. Participant-given clinical history determined each cohort assignment. The V segment lost 0 bases and the J segment 7 bases; nucleotides outside the gene matches: 6. CDR1 and CDR2 (germline): SGDLS, YYNGEE. CDR3 length: 15 amino acids. In the authors' methods: Researchers report that nucleated cell counts were estimated from reference gene primer amplification. Sequencing used immunoSEQ multiplex PCR; TCRdb keeps in-frame clones, though not all of them. V, J and clone size are those of that table, while D and trimming were read from the DNA. The sample carries about 190,000 clones, 65% to 80% recorded once.

Sequences were obtained from PBMCs or T cells enriched from blood (not recorded which). This rearrangement joins TRBV9 to TRBJ2-1; 8 nucleotides align to TRBD2. The sequence derives from a woman aged 45-60 years with acute COVID-19. CDR3 coding DNA: TGTGCCAGCAGCGTAGTCGGGACTAGGGATAATGAGCAGTTCTTC. Translated: CASSVVGTRDNEQFF.